This is a list of T cell receptor beta chains from one sample in a study of control samples from healthy donors and cancer patients. Clones were sequenced by immunoSEQ multiplex PCR, and TCRdb holds only the in-frame ones, with some missing. The sample includes 150,000 to 200,000 clones, roughly 89% of them seen just once. The source material was blood. These receptors were obtained from a woman in her fifties or sixties in good health. Both conserved end residues are part of each CDR3. Fields, in order: CDR3 DNA, CDR3 protein, clone size, V gene, J gene, D gene. The D gene is left open where the match is weak. The size field is filled for only some rows; it gives once, few, many or a size class.

cdr3_nt: TGTGCCAGTAGTATTCGGGGGAACACAGATACGCAGTATTTT; cdr3_aa: CASSIRGNTDTQYF; clone_size: .; v_call: TRBV19; j_call: TRBJ2-3; d_call: .
cdr3_nt: TGTGCCAGCAGGTACACCGGGCCTAATACGCAGTATTTT; cdr3_aa: CASRYTGPNTQYF; clone_size: .; v_call: TRBV6-2/TRBV6-3; j_call: TRBJ2-3; d_call: .
cdr3_nt: TGTGCCAGCAGTGAAGGACAGGGGCTTGGCTACACCTTC; cdr3_aa: CASSEGQGLGYTF; clone_size: .; v_call: TRBV6-1; j_call: TRBJ1-2; d_call: TRBD1
cdr3_nt: TGTGCCACCAGTGATTTGTGGGGGGGGCCGAACTATGGCTACACCTTC; cdr3_aa: CATSDLWGGPNYGYTF; clone_size: .; v_call: TRBV24-1; j_call: TRBJ1-2; d_call: .
cdr3_nt: TGCGCCAGCAGCTGGACAGGTGGGAAAGAGACCCAGTACTTC; cdr3_aa: CASSWTGGKETQYF; clone_size: .; v_call: TRBV5-1; j_call: TRBJ2-5; d_call: TRBD1
cdr3_nt: TGTGCCAGCTCACTATCCGGGACAGGGGGAGTAGGGAATCAGCCCCAGCATTTT; cdr3_aa: CASSLSGTGGVGNQPQHF; clone_size: .; v_call: TRBV18; j_call: TRBJ1-5; d_call: TRBD1
cdr3_nt: TGCGCCAGCAGCGACCCCCAAACTGAAGCTTTCTTT; cdr3_aa: CASSDPQTEAFF; clone_size: few; v_call: TRBV5-1; j_call: TRBJ1-1; d_call: .
cdr3_nt: TGTGCCTGGACAACAGGGGGCAATCAGCCCCAGCATTTT; cdr3_aa: CAWTTGGNQPQHF; clone_size: .; v_call: TRBV30; j_call: TRBJ1-5; d_call: TRBD1
cdr3_nt: TGTGCCAGCAGCCGGGGCGTTACGGATGGCTACACCTTC; cdr3_aa: CASSRGVTDGYTF; clone_size: .; v_call: TRBV4-2; j_call: TRBJ1-2; d_call: .
cdr3_nt: TGTGCCAGCAGTTCAGGAGCGGGAGGAGGACGGTACTTC; cdr3_aa: CASSSGAGGGRYF; clone_size: .; v_call: TRBV7-2; j_call: TRBJ2-7; d_call: TRBD2
cdr3_nt: TGCAGCGTTGCGTCAGGGGAGTTTTACGAGCAGTACTTC; cdr3_aa: CSVASGEFYEQYF; clone_size: .; v_call: TRBV29-1; j_call: TRBJ2-7; d_call: .
cdr3_nt: TGTGCCAGTAGTATACTCGACTCTGGGGCCAACGTCCTGACTTTC; cdr3_aa: CASSILDSGANVLTF; clone_size: once; v_call: TRBV19; j_call: TRBJ2-6; d_call: .
cdr3_nt: TGCGCCAGCACGAAAGGGCCCTATGGCTACACCTTC; cdr3_aa: CASTKGPYGYTF; clone_size: .; v_call: TRBV10-2; j_call: TRBJ1-2; d_call: .
cdr3_nt: TGTGCCAGCAGTTACCGGGACGGCTCCTACGAGCAGTACTTC; cdr3_aa: CASSYRDGSYEQYF; clone_size: .; v_call: TRBV6-5; j_call: TRBJ2-7; d_call: .
cdr3_nt: TGTGCCAGCAATAGACAGGGGGCTGGTAATCAGCCCCAGCATTTT; cdr3_aa: CASNRQGAGNQPQHF; clone_size: many; v_call: TRBV6-5; j_call: TRBJ1-5; d_call: TRBD1
cdr3_nt: TGTGCCAGCAGCCATAGAGCGGGAGGAGGGTTGGATACGCAGTATTTT; cdr3_aa: CASSHRAGGGLDTQYF; clone_size: .; v_call: TRBV4-2; j_call: TRBJ2-3; d_call: TRBD2
cdr3_nt: TGTGCCAGCAGTCTCGGGACTCGGGGCTACACCTTC; cdr3_aa: CASSLGTRGYTF; clone_size: .; v_call: TRBV28; j_call: TRBJ1-2; d_call: .
cdr3_nt: TGTGCCAGCAGTTTAAGGGGGGGATATGGCTACACCTTC; cdr3_aa: CASSLRGGYGYTF; clone_size: .; v_call: TRBV12-3/TRBV12-4; j_call: TRBJ1-2; d_call: .
cdr3_nt: TGTGCCAGCAGCCCCGTGACTAGCGGGTACTCCTACGAGCAGTACTTC; cdr3_aa: CASSPVTSGYSYEQYF; clone_size: .; v_call: TRBV9; j_call: TRBJ2-7; d_call: TRBD2
cdr3_nt: TGTGCCAGCAGCTTAGCGACAGGGTTCGAATCACCCCTCCACTTT; cdr3_aa: CASSLATGFESPLHF; clone_size: .; v_call: TRBV7-6; j_call: TRBJ1-6; d_call: TRBD1
cdr3_nt: TGCGCCAGCAGCCAAGACACCTCGGGCGTAGCTTTCTTT; cdr3_aa: CASSQDTSGVAFF; clone_size: once; v_call: TRBV4-1; j_call: TRBJ1-1; d_call: .
cdr3_nt: TGCAGTGCTAGTCGGGGCACGGGAAACACCATATATTTT; cdr3_aa: CSASRGTGNTIYF; clone_size: .; v_call: TRBV20-1; j_call: TRBJ1-3; d_call: .
cdr3_nt: TGTGCCAGCAGTTTACAGGGCTGGGGGGATGAGCAGTTCTTC; cdr3_aa: CASSLQGWGDEQFF; clone_size: few; v_call: TRBV27; j_call: TRBJ2-1; d_call: .
cdr3_nt: TGTGCCAGCAGCTCCTTGGGACTAAACACCGGGGAGCTGTTTTTT; cdr3_aa: CASSSLGLNTGELFF; clone_size: .; v_call: TRBV5-4; j_call: TRBJ2-2; d_call: TRBD2
cdr3_nt: TGTGCCAGCAGCTACAAGTTCTCCTACAATGAGCAGTTCTTC; cdr3_aa: CASSYKFSYNEQFF; clone_size: once; v_call: TRBV2; j_call: TRBJ2-1; d_call: .
cdr3_nt: TGCGCCAGCAGCCAAGATCTAAGGGGGGCGACTGAAGCTTTCTTT; cdr3_aa: CASSQDLRGATEAFF; clone_size: few; v_call: TRBV4-3; j_call: TRBJ1-1; d_call: .